A selection of T cell receptor beta chains follows, all from one sample in a study of blood T cell repertoires in COVID-19. The table came from immunoSEQ multiplex PCR; TCRdb's copy has only in-frame clones and leaves some out. The sample lists roughly 70,000 clones; around four fifths were seen once. The sequenced sample was peripheral blood. The source is a man between 60 and 70 years old with acute or convalescent COVID-19. Both conserved end residues are part of each CDR3. D genes are given only for firm matches. Clone size is given for some rows only: seen once, a few or many times, or a class if the clone is expanded.

TRBV5-1	.	TRBD1	TRBJ2-6	TGCGCCAGCAGCGGACAGGCCTCTGGGGCCAACGTCCTGACTTTC	CASSGQASGANVLTF
TRBV19	.	.	TRBJ2-3	TGTGCCAGTAGTATGCCCAGCGGAAAAGGAGATACGCAGTATTTT	CASSMPSGKGDTQYF
TRBV18	.	.	TRBJ1-2	TGTGCCAGCTCACCATCCCAACCCCAGATAAACTATGGCTACACCTTC	CASSPSQPQINYGYTF
TRBV9	many	.	TRBJ1-2	TGTGCCAGCAGAGCACCCGAGGAGGGTGGCTACACCTTC	CASRAPEEGGYTF
TRBV5-6	.	TRBD1	TRBJ2-5	TGTGCCAGCAGCTTCGTGATTGGGACAGGGGGTGAAGAGACCCAGTACTTC	CASSFVIGTGGEETQYF
TRBV19	few	TRBD2	TRBJ2-7	TGTGCCCGGTCAATCGGGACTAGCGGGAACGAGCAGTACTTC	CARSIGTSGNEQYF
TRBV20-1	.	.	TRBJ2-1	TGCAGTGCTACGACTAGAGGGAAACAGTTCTTC	CSATTRGKQFF
TRBV3-1/TRBV3-2	.	TRBD2	TRBJ2-3	TGTGCCAGCAGCCAAGCGAGCGGGAATCCCACAGATACGCAGTATTTT	CASSQASGNPTDTQYF
TRBV27	.	.	TRBJ2-5	TGTGCCAGCAGCTCCGGACAGACGCGGGAGACCCAGTACTTC	CASSSGQTRETQYF
TRBV4-2	.	.	TRBJ2-5	TGTGCCAGCAGCCAAGAGACTGCTCTCCAAGAGACCCAGTACTTC	CASSQETALQETQYF
TRBV6-6	.	.	TRBJ2-2	TGTGCCAGCAATAAACAGGGTAACACCGGGGAGCTGTTTTTT	CASNKQGNTGELFF
TRBV6-1	few	TRBD1	TRBJ1-2	TGTGCCAGCAGTGAAAGGACAGGGCCTTTCTATGGCTACACCTTC	CASSERTGPFYGYTF
TRBV2	.	TRBD1	TRBJ2-5	TGTGCCAGCACCGAAGGCCCTGGGACAGGGGTTTACCAAGAGACCCAGTACTTC	CASTEGPGTGVYQETQYF
TRBV5-6	few	.	TRBJ2-1	TGTGCCAGCAGCAAAGGACAGTACAGTTACAATGAGCAGTTCTTC	CASSKGQYSYNEQFF
TRBV30	.	TRBD2	TRBJ2-1	TGTGCCTGCAGCGGGGGGGGATCCAATGAGCAGTTCTTC	CACSGGGSNEQFF
TRBV27	.	TRBD1	TRBJ2-3	TGTGCCAGCAGTTTGGGACAGGGCGTCACAGATACGCAGTATTTT	CASSLGQGVTDTQYF
TRBV11-3	.	TRBD2	TRBJ2-1	TGTGCCAGCAGCTCCAGTAGCGGGAGGGATGAGCAGTTCTTC	CASSSSSGRDEQFF
TRBV18	.	.	TRBJ2-2	TGTGCCAGCTCGCCACGAGCCCAGGGGTCTGGGGAGCTGTTTTTT	CASSPRAQGSGELFF
TRBV7-2	few	.	TRBJ2-2	TGTGCCAGCAGCATTACAGGCCTGAACACCGGGGAGCTGTTTTTT	CASSITGLNTGELFF
TRBV3-1/TRBV3-2	.	.	TRBJ1-2	TGTGCCAGCAGCCGGGGCAGAGGTAACTATGGCTACACCTTC	CASSRGRGNYGYTF
TRBV18	.	.	TRBJ1-1	TGTGCCAGCTCACCGGGGGCCCCGATAAACACTGAAGCTTTCTTT	CASSPGAPINTEAFF
TRBV19	.	.	TRBJ2-6	TGTGCCAGTACCAGCGCACGCTCACTGGCTGGGGCCAACGTCCTGACTTTC	CASTSARSLAGANVLTF
TRBV7-3	.	TRBD2	TRBJ2-5	TGTGCCAGCAGCAGCGGGACTAGCGGGGTAGAGACCCAGTACTTC	CASSSGTSGVETQYF
TRBV10-1	.	.	TRBJ1-6	TGCGCCAGCAGCTGGGGGGTGGATTCACCCCTCCACTTT	CASSWGVDSPLHF
TRBV5-4	.	TRBD2	TRBJ2-3	TGTGCCAGCACCTCTAGCGGGAGCTGGGCAGATACGCAGTATTTT	CASTSSGSWADTQYF
TRBV9	.	TRBD2	TRBJ2-1	TGTGCCAGCAGCGTACGGGTCGGCGGGGGAGGCGAGCAGTTCTTC	CASSVRVGGGGEQFF
TRBV7-9	.	TRBD2	TRBJ2-3	TGTGCCAGCAGCCCATTTAGCGGGAACCTCATTACGCAGTATTTT	CASSPFSGNLITQYF
TRBV6-5	.	TRBD1	TRBJ2-3	TGTGCCAGCAGTTACAGCGGGACAGGGGGGGATACGCAGTATTTT	CASSYSGTGGDTQYF
TRBV30	.	.	TRBJ1-4	TGTGCCTGGGCGGGGGGTCCGAATGAAAAACTGTTTTTT	CAWAGGPNEKLFF
TRBV28	.	.	TRBJ2-7	TGTGCCAGCACCCCCTCGGACGGAGGTACGTACGAGCAGTACTTC	CASTPSDGGTYEQYF
TRBV18	few	.	TRBJ1-3	TGTGCCAGCTCACCCCAGGGCCTATCTGGAAACACCATATATTTT	CASSPQGLSGNTIYF
TRBV7-8	many	TRBD1	TRBJ1-4	TGTGCCAGCAGCGATCCGGGGACAGGGCATGAAAAACTGTTTTTT	CASSDPGTGHEKLFF
TRBV7-9	.	TRBD1	TRBJ2-7	TGTGCCAGCCAGACAGGGTCGGGAGAGCAGTACTTC	CASQTGSGEQYF
TRBV25-1	.	.	TRBJ1-4	TGTGCCAGCAGTGGCCTGGTTCGGAAACTGTTTTTT	CASSGLVRKLFF
TRBV5-1	once	TRBD1	TRBJ2-2	TGCGCCAGCAGCTTGGGGGACAGGGGGCCCTCCGGGGAGCTGTTTTTT	CASSLGDRGPSGELFF
TRBV6-1	.	TRBD1	TRBJ1-4	TGTGCCAGCAGTGAGGACAGGCGCGGTGAAAAACTGTTTTTT	CASSEDRRGEKLFF
TRBV19	.	.	TRBJ2-5	TGTGCCAGTAGAGATCTGATGGACAGCCAAGAGACCCAGTACTTC	CASRDLMDSQETQYF
TRBV19	few	.	TRBJ2-5	TGTGCCAGTAGTCTACAGGGAGGGGAGACCCAGTACTTC	CASSLQGGETQYF
TRBV18	few	.	TRBJ1-3	TGTGCCAGCTCACCCCCAGGAGGGTCTGGAAACACCATATATTTT	CASSPPGGSGNTIYF
TRBV7-2	.	.	TRBJ2-1	TGTGCCAGCAGCTTATTGGGGGCCGAGGAGCAGTTCTTC	CASSLLGAEEQFF
TRBV14	.	TRBD1	TRBJ2-3	TGTGCCAGCAGCCCGGGACAGAGCACAGATACGCAGTATTTT	CASSPGQSTDTQYF
TRBV2	.	.	TRBJ1-6	TGTGCCAGCAGTGAAGGAGGTGCAGGGAATTCACCCCTCCACTTT	CASSEGGAGNSPLHF
TRBV6-6	.	.	TRBJ2-3	TGTGCCAGCAGTTCGCAGGCTGGAGGGGCCGCAGATACGCAGTATTTT	CASSSQAGGAADTQYF
TRBV25-1	.	TRBD1	TRBJ2-3	TGTGCCAGCAGTGAGACAGGGACGCAGTATTTT	CASSETGTQYF
TRBV4-1	large	TRBD1	TRBJ2-5	TGCGCCAGCAGCCAGGGACAGGGGTCGACCCAGTACTTC	CASSQGQGSTQYF
TRBV4-2	.	TRBD2	TRBJ2-7	TGTGCCAGCAGCCAAATCCTAGGCGGGAGCTCCTACGAGCAGTACTTC	CASSQILGGSSYEQYF
TRBV19	.	.	TRBJ1-1	TGTGCCAGTATTCAGGGGATGAACACTGAAGCTTTCTTT	CASIQGMNTEAFF